The 5 T cell receptor beta chains in this list originate from one sample, sequenced in a study of cytomegalovirus exposure and HLA in healthy donors. 60 Vbeta and 13 Jbeta primers were used in PCR. This table comes from immunoSEQ multiplex PCR, and its TCRdb copy is limited to in-frame clones, with some not included. The listing records around 140,000 clones. The sample was PBMCs. All receptors come from a woman aged 35 to 49 in good health and CMV-seropositive.

The chain is built from TRBV5-6 and TRBJ2-1; TRBD2 agrees at 9 bases. The length of the CDR3 is 14 residues. Losses at the gene ends were 4 bases for V and 4 bases for J; bases not matched to a gene: 3. Germline assignment: CDR1 SGHDT and CDR2 YYEEEE. CDR3 region: CASSPSGRYNEQFF. In DNA form, the CDR3 reads TGTGCCAGCAGCCCCAGCGGGAGGTACAATGAGCAGTTCTTC.

Regarding this clone: This CDR3 is also generated by other DNA sequences in the sample. The chain couples TRBV9 to TRBJ2-1; D unclear. V was cut by 0 bases and J by 1 base, with 5 bases left in between. The CDR3 sequence is 14 residues long. Germline V gene sequence: CDR1 SGDLS, CDR2 YYNGEE. The CDR3 DNA reads as TGTGCCAGCAGCGTAGGCGGATCCTACAATGAGCAGTTCTTC. Translating gives CASSVGGSYNEQFF.

This sequence joins TRBV10-2 and TRBJ1-5; D remains ambiguous. Trimming removed 0 bases from V and 0 bases from J, with 12 bases in between. Germline V gene lookup returns CDR1 WSHSY and CDR2 SAAADI. This CDR3 is 17 amino acids long. This CDR3 reads CASSESDEGYSNQPQHF. The CDR3 coding sequence is TGCGCCAGCAGTGAGTCGGACGAGGGATATAGCAATCAGCCCCAGCATTTT.

The chain recombines TRBV5-1 with TRBJ2-1; the match to TRBD2 covers 14 bases. V lost 5 bases to trimming and J lost 5 bases; unmatched junction nucleotides: 0. The germline V gene encodes CDR1 SGHRS and CDR2 YFSETQ. The CDR3 totals 14 residues. CDR3 bases: TGCGCCAGCAGGACTAGCGGGAGGGACAATGAGCAGTTCTTC. It encodes CASRTSGRDNEQFF.

V is TRBV19 and J is TRBJ2-1, with 7 bases that match TRBD2. Per the germline V gene, CDR1 is LNHDA and CDR2 is SQIVND (reference sequence). Trimming took 5 bases from V and 5 from J; bases not matched to a gene: 6. This CDR3 has 14 residues. The CDR3 DNA is TGTGCCAGTAGTCCGACGCGGGAGAACAATGAGCAGTTCTTC. Translating gives CASSPTRENNEQFF.